This entry lists 19 T cell receptor beta chains sequenced from one sample in a study of T cells after yellow fever vaccination. TCRdb re-called the 5' RACE reads through MiXCR, storing one row per CDR3 protein. The sample records around 340,000 distinct CDR3 sequences, roughly 8.7% being singletons. The sequencing here drew on PBMCs, taken on the day of the first yellow fever vaccination. These receptor sequences come from a man aged 18 to 35 who received the YFV17D yellow fever vaccine.

The chain has TRBV18 and TRBJ2-7; D is unclear. The CDR3 is 15 residues long. Germline V gene lookup returns CDR1 KGHSH and CDR2 LQKENI. Trimming stripped 1 base from V and 4 bases from J, with 14 bases between. CDR3 coding DNA: TGTGCCAGCTCACCACAACCTGTTGGGTTTTACGAGCAGTACTTC. Its translation is CASSPQPVGFYEQYF.

This clonotype was seen a handful of times. The chain is built from TRBV4-1 and TRBJ2-5, with TRBD2 matching 9 bases. V shed 4 bases, J shed 2 bases, and the junction held 8 bases outside the gene matches. Per germline, CDR1 MGHRA and CDR2 YSYEKL. The CDR3 spans 16 residues. CDR3 bases: TGCGCCAGCAGCCCCCCCCGAGCGGGGGGACAAGAGACCCAGTACTTC. Translation gives CASSPPRAGGQETQYF.

This clonotype was seen a few times. The chain recombines TRBV4-1 with TRBJ1-2, with D possibly TRBD1 on 5 matching bases. There are 16 residues in the CDR3. The V gene's germline CDR1 is MGHRA and CDR2 YSYEKL. V lost 0 bases and J lost 2, with 13 bases in between. CDR3 sequence (DNA): TGCGCCAGCAGCCAAGACCCCGGGGGAACGAACTATGGCTACACCTTC. Translated, it gives CASSQDPGGTNYGYTF.

The genes are TRBV2 and TRBJ2-1, with 8 bases that match TRBD2. Germline CDR1 and CDR2: SNHLY and FYNNEI. V was pared by 4 bases and J by 2 bases, with 4 bases of the junction left unmatched. The CDR3 is 15 residues long. CDR3 DNA sequence: TGTGCCAGCAGTGTGTACGGGGGGGCCTACAATGAGCAGTTCTTC. It codes for CASSVYGGAYNEQFF.

This clonotype showed up just a few times. CDR3: CASSDSWTGQETQYF. As DNA, the CDR3 is TGTGCCAGCAGTGATTCTTGGACAGGGCAAGAGACCCAGTACTTC. The V gene is TRBV2, the J gene TRBJ2-5; 8 bases line up with TRBD1. The V gene's germline CDR1 is SNHLY and CDR2 FYNNEI. The CDR3 length is 15 residues. V lost 3 bases to trimming and J lost 2 bases; unmatched junction nucleotides: 5.

This clonotype was seen at least ten times. Written as DNA, the CDR3 is TGCGCCAGCAGCCACAGCGGGGCTTCTGAGCAGTTCTTC. It yields the protein CASSHSGASEQFF. The chain employs TRBV5-1 and TRBJ2-1, with 7 bases aligning to TRBD2. V gave up 4 bases and J gave up 9 bases; unmatched junction bases: 7. Germline V lookup: CDR1 SGHRS, CDR2 YFSETQ. The CDR3 has 13 residues.

The chain couples TRBV30 to TRBJ1-5; 9 bases fit TRBD1. The CDR3 has 14 residues. The trim removed 6 bases at V and 5 bases at J, leaving 8 bases unmatched. Germline CDR1 reads GTSNPN; CDR2 reads SVGIG (reference sequence). The CDR3, as DNA: TGTGCCTGCTCAACAGGGGGCGCGGATCAGCCCCAGCATTTT. It translates to CACSTGGADQPQHF. Supplemented by reference TRBV30 and TRBJ1-5, the full variable domain reads SQTIHQWPATLVQPVGSPLSLECTVEGTSNPNLYWYRQAAGRGLQLLFYSVGIGQISSEVPQNLSASRPQDRQFILSSKKLLLSDSGFYLCACSTGGADQPQHFGDGTRLSIL.

This clonotype was observed a handful of times. This sequence joins TRBV4-1 and TRBJ2-2, with D perhaps TRBD1 or TRBD2 (5 bases each). V dropped 7 bases and J dropped 0 bases, with 18 bases sitting between them. This CDR3 region has 17 residues. The V gene's germline CDR1 is MGHRA and CDR2 YSYEKL. CDR3 region: CASTPIGDRANTGELFF. DNA of the CDR3: TGCGCCAGCACTCCGATAGGGGACCGCGCGAACACCGGGGAGCTGTTTTTT.

Only a few counts were recorded for this clonotype. The chain is built from TRBV11-1 and TRBJ1-1; D perhaps matches TRBD1 (5 bases). V gave up 2 bases and J gave up 6 bases, with 7 bases separating them. Germline-derived CDR1 and CDR2 are SGHAT and FQDESV (reference sequence). This CDR3 comprises 12 residues. The CDR3 DNA reads TGTGCCAGCAGCTTACGGACATCTGAAGCTTTCTTT. It codes for CASSLRTSEAFF.

This chain links TRBV11-2 with TRBJ2-5; D gene uncertain. The V gene's germline CDR1 is SGHAT and CDR2 FQNNGV. Trimming shortened V by 5 bases and J by 1 base, and 11 bases separated the two germline ends. The CDR3 sequence is 14 residues long. The CDR3 coding sequence is TGTGCCAGCAGCCCCAGTTTTAGCCAAGAGACCCAGTACTTC. Protein product: CASSPSFSQETQYF.

V and J are TRBV19 and TRBJ2-2; D remains ambiguous. The CDR3 spans 13 residues. The germline CDR1 and CDR2 sequences are LNHDA and SQIVND (reference sequence). Trimming shortened V by 2 bases and J by 5 bases, and 6 bases separated the two germline ends. The CDR3 is CASSITETGELFF. In nucleotides, the CDR3 is TGTGCCAGTAGTATAACCGAAACCGGGGAGCTGTTTTTT.

V is TRBV20-1 and J is TRBJ2-7; perhaps TRBD1 as D (6 bases). Trimming shortened V by 3 bases and J by 2 bases, and 8 bases separated the two germline ends. The CDR3 is made up of 12 amino acids. Germline V gene data show CDR1 as DFQATT and CDR2 as SNEGSKA (reference sequence). This CDR3 reads CSARTGTYEQYV. CDR3 nucleotide sequence: TGCAGTGCTAGGACAGGAACCTACGAGCAGTACGTC.

This clonotype was seen repeatedly, ten times or more. The gene calls are TRBV5-5 and TRBJ1-2, with D hard to call. This CDR3 spans 12 amino acids. Trimming removed 4 bases at V and 4 bases at J, with 8 bases between. Germline CDR1 reads SGHKS; CDR2 reads YYEKEE (reference sequence). The DNA for the CDR3 is TGTGCCAGCAGCCCTCGGGGCTATGGCTACACCTTC. Amino acid sequence: CASSPRGYGYTF.

This clonotype was picked up many times. The rearrangement links TRBV12-3 or TRBV12-4 to TRBJ2-2, with D perhaps matching TRBD1 or TRBD2 (7 bases each). The CDR3 runs 14 residues. The V gene lost 4 bases and the J gene lost 6 bases, with 12 bases spanning the gap. CDR3 protein: CASSSGGAPGELFF. CDR3 DNA sequence: TGTGCCAGCAGTTCAGGGGGGGCCCCCGGGGAGCTGTTTTTT.

This clonotype was counted only a few times. The gene calls are TRBV6-5 and TRBJ2-2; TRBD2 is a possible D gene (7 bases). V shed 2 bases and J shed 2 bases, with 12 bases lying between them. Per the germline V gene, CDR1 is MNHEY and CDR2 is SVGAGI. The CDR3 totals 16 residues. This chain's CDR3 is CASSYTGGKNTGELFF. The CDR3 nucleotides are TGTGCCAGCAGTTACACGGGGGGCAAAAACACCGGGGAGCTGTTTTTT.

With regard to this clonotype: Its ends do not fully match the called genes, so a read error is possible. This rearrangement joins TRBV12-3 or TRBV12-4 to TRBJ2-5, with TRBD1 identical over 11 bases. The CDR3 extends over 15 amino acids. The CDR3 DNA is TGTGCCAGCAGTCCCGGGACAGGGGGTGGAGAGATCCAGTACTTC. It translates to CASSPGTGGGEIQYF.

This clonotype showed up just a few times. The genes are TRBV10-3 and TRBJ1-1, with D unresolved. The germline CDR1 and CDR2 sequences are ENHRY and SYGVKD. The V end lost 3 bases, the J end lost 1 base, and 9 bases lay between the germline ends. The CDR3 is made up of 14 amino acids. The CDR3 DNA is TGTGCCATCAGTGAAAATCAGAAGAACACTGAAGCTTTCTTT. Its translation is CAISENQKNTEAFF.

The J gene is TRBJ1-1, the V gene TRBV7-9; D might be TRBD1 (6 bases). Germline lookup yields CDR1 SEHNR and CDR2 FQNEAQ (reference sequence). This CDR3 region has 15 residues. Deletions cut 4 bases from V and 7 bases from J, with 19 bases between. CDR3 amino acids: CASSYPLVRGFEAFF. As DNA, the CDR3 is TGTGCCAGCAGCTACCCTCTGGTCAGGGGATTTGAAGCTTTCTTT.

This clonotype showed up many times. This sequence joins TRBV6-5 and TRBJ1-5; D is perhaps TRBD1 (6 bases). Germline CDR1 MNHEY, CDR2 SVGAGI. Deletions cut 2 bases from V and 3 bases from J, with 8 bases between. The CDR3 is made up of 14 amino acids. CDR3 DNA sequence: TGTGCCAGCAGTTACCGACAGGACAATCAGCCCCAGCATTTT. Residues: CASSYRQDNQPQHF.